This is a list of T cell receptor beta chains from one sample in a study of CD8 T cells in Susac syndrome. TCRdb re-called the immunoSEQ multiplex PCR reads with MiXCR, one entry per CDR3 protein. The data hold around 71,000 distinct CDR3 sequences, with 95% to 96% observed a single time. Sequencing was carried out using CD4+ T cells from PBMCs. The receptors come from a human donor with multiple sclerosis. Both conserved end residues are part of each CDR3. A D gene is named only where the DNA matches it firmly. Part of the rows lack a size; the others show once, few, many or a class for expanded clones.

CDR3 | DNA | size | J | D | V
CASSSRDDTNYGYTF | TGCGCCAGCAGCTCCCGGGACGACACTAACTATGGCTACACCTTC | - | TRBJ1-2 | - | TRBV5-1
CASSLGVPTSEQYF | TGCGCCAGCAGCTTGGGTGTCCCGACCAGCGAGCAGTACTTC | - | TRBJ2-7 | - | TRBV5-1
CATSPERGFYNEQFF | TGTGCCACCAGCCCTGAGCGGGGATTCTACAATGAGCAGTTCTTC | - | TRBJ2-1 | TRBD2 | TRBV15
CASSPRTSGGTDTQYF | TGTGCCAGCAGCCCCCGGACTAGCGGGGGAACAGATACGCAGTATTTT | - | TRBJ2-3 | TRBD2 | TRBV7-9
CASSRGQGVRNTEAFF | TGTGCCAGCAGCCGGGGACAGGGGGTTCGGAACACTGAAGCTTTCTTT | - | TRBJ1-1 | TRBD1 | TRBV14
CSASGPPSYNEQFF | TGCAGTGCTTCTGGGCCACCCTCCTACAATGAGCAGTTCTTC | - | TRBJ2-1 | - | TRBV20-1
CSALDRGGTEAFF | TGCAGTGCCCTGGACAGGGGAGGGACTGAAGCTTTCTTT | - | TRBJ1-1 | TRBD1 | TRBV20-1
CASSRGSGTTYNEQFF | TGTGCCAGCAGCAGGGGGTCCGGGACTACCTACAATGAGCAGTTCTTC | - | TRBJ2-1 | - | TRBV7-2
CASSLMFSTYEQYF | TGTGCCAGCAGTTTGATGTTCTCTACCTACGAGCAGTACTTC | - | TRBJ2-7 | - | TRBV12-3/TRBV12-4
CSARDGRGWKTQYF | TGCAGTGCTAGAGATGGAAGGGGCTGGAAGACCCAGTACTTC | - | TRBJ2-5 | - | TRBV20-1
CSVPTHRGGELFF | TGCAGCGTTCCGACCCACAGAGGCGGGGAGCTGTTTTTT | - | TRBJ2-2 | - | TRBV29-1
CASSLRRGGQETQYF | TGTGCCAGCAGTTTAAGACGGGGGGGGCAAGAGACCCAGTACTTC | - | TRBJ2-5 | TRBD2 | TRBV27
CASSLDTAGETQYF | TGCGCCAGCAGCTTGGACACCGCAGGGGAGACCCAGTACTTC | - | TRBJ2-5 | - | TRBV5-1
CASSGRDRRSTDTQYF | TGTGCCAGCAGTGGGCGGGACAGGAGAAGCACAGATACGCAGTATTTT | - | TRBJ2-3 | TRBD1 | TRBV2
CAWSGNPREPLHF | TGTGCCTGGAGTGGAAACCCCCGGGAACCCCTCCACTTT | - | TRBJ1-6 | - | TRBV30
CASSLPGQDYGYTF | TGTGCCAGCAGCCTGCCGGGCCAAGACTATGGCTACACCTTC | - | TRBJ1-2 | - | TRBV3-1
CSVDRGGNTIYF | TGCAGCGTTGACAGGGGCGGAAACACCATATATTTT | - | TRBJ1-3 | - | TRBV29-1
CASSLVTSGSQETQYF | TGCGCCAGCAGCTTGGTCACTAGCGGGAGCCAAGAGACCCAGTACTTC | - | TRBJ2-5 | TRBD2 | TRBV5-1
CASSFLAGGRETQYF | TGTGCCAGCAGTTTCCTAGCGGGGGGACGAGAGACCCAGTACTTC | - | TRBJ2-5 | TRBD2 | TRBV28
CASSLSGTAHF | TGTGCCAGCAGCTTGAGTGGGACAGCTCACTTC | - | TRBJ1-2 | TRBD1 | TRBV5-6
CASSSTGTGRFYEQYF | TGTGCCAGCAGCTCGACGGGGACAGGGCGCTTCTACGAGCAGTACTTC | - | TRBJ2-7 | TRBD1 | TRBV11-1
CASSQGTGTNTVELFF | TGTGCCAGCAGCCAAGGGACAGGGACGAACACCGTGGAGCTGTTTTTT | - | TRBJ2-2 | TRBD1 | TRBV3-1
CATSDRDRGWDQPQHF | TGTGCCACCAGTGACCGGGACAGGGGTTGGGATCAGCCCCAGCATTTT | - | TRBJ1-5 | TRBD1 | TRBV24-1
CATSSGITHNEQFF | TGTGCCACCAGTTCTGGGATCACACACAATGAGCAGTTCTTC | few | TRBJ2-1 | - | TRBV24-1
CASTRSGLGTDTQYF | TGTGCCAGTACAAGGAGCGGGCTAGGTACAGATACGCAGTATTTT | - | TRBJ2-3 | - | TRBV19
CASNEPGQGSYEQYF | TGTGCCAGCAATGAACCGGGACAGGGATCCTACGAGCAGTACTTC | - | TRBJ2-7 | TRBD1 | TRBV28
CASSPEGSGNTIYF | TGTGCCAGCTCACCAGAGGGGTCTGGAAACACCATATATTTT | - | TRBJ1-3 | - | TRBV18
CSASHFGTSGSEQYF | TGCAGTGCTAGTCATTTCGGGACCTCCGGGAGCGAGCAGTACTTC | - | TRBJ2-7 | - | TRBV20-1
CASSVDRTRNEQFF | TGTGCCAGCAGTGTGGACAGGACGAGGAATGAGCAGTTCTTC | - | TRBJ2-1 | TRBD1 | TRBV3-1
CASSFSEETQYF | TGCGCCAGCAGCTTCTCTGAAGAGACCCAGTACTTC | - | TRBJ2-5 | - | TRBV5-1
CAWSPTSGRWDTQYF | TGTGCCTGGAGTCCCACTAGCGGCCGTTGGGATACGCAGTATTTT | - | TRBJ2-3 | TRBD2 | TRBV30
CASSLVGGRPETQYF | TGTGCCAGCAGCTTGGTGGGGGGCCGCCCAGAGACCCAGTACTTC | few | TRBJ2-5 | - | TRBV5-4
CASSSTSGVNEQFF | TGTGCCAGCAGCTCGACTAGCGGGGTAAATGAGCAGTTCTTC | - | TRBJ2-1 | TRBD2 | TRBV11-3
CSVESLVPYEQYF | TGCAGCGTTGAATCTTTAGTCCCCTACGAGCAGTACTTC | - | TRBJ2-7 | - | TRBV29-1
CASSHDRGRHNEQFF | TGTGCCAGCAGCCATGACAGGGGAAGGCACAATGAGCAGTTCTTC | - | TRBJ2-1 | TRBD1 | TRBV4-2
CAWSANEGYEQYF | TGTGCCTGGAGTGCCAACGAAGGCTACGAGCAGTACTTC | - | TRBJ2-7 | - | TRBV30
CASRPPEGRGTEAFF | TGTGCCAGCAGACCCCCAGAGGGGCGAGGAACTGAAGCTTTCTTT | - | TRBJ1-1 | - | TRBV11-2
CASSQDPLGGHYGYTF | TGCGCCAGCAGCCAAGATCCCTTGGGGGGGCACTATGGCTACACCTTC | - | TRBJ1-2 | - | TRBV4-3
CSARDQLAGDYYEQYF | TGCAGTGCTAGAGATCAACTAGCGGGGGACTACTACGAGCAGTACTTC | - | TRBJ2-7 | TRBD2 | TRBV20-1
CASSFTGLPWAQHF | TGTGCCAGCAGTTTTACAGGGCTTCCATGGGCCCAGCATTTT | - | TRBJ1-5 | - | TRBV12-3/TRBV12-4
CASSFETEAFF | TGTGCCAGCAGCTTTGAAACTGAAGCTTTCTTT | - | TRBJ1-1 | - | TRBV7-9
CASSSVTDTQYF | TGTGCCAGCAGCTCCGTCACAGATACGCAGTATTTT | - | TRBJ2-3 | - | TRBV7-2
CASSFAAIQGSETQYF | TGTGCCAGCAGCTTCGCGGCGATACAGGGTTCAGAGACCCAGTACTTC | few | TRBJ2-5 | - | TRBV7-2
CASSPPAGTDETQYF | TGTGCCAGCTCACCACCGGCAGGGACGGATGAGACCCAGTACTTC | - | TRBJ2-5 | - | TRBV18
CASSMLLWRDLGLVYNEQFF | TGTGCCAGTAGTATGTTGCTTTGGAGGGACCTCGGACTGGTTTACAATGAGCAGTTCTTC | - | TRBJ2-1 | - | TRBV19
CASRLGGAAYEQYF | TGTGCCAGCAGACTAGGGGGGGCCGCCTACGAGCAGTACTTC | - | TRBJ2-7 | - | TRBV12-3/TRBV12-4
CATSDSQGDGYGDTQYF | TGTGCCACCAGTGATTCTCAGGGGGATGGCTACGGGGATACGCAGTATTTT | - | TRBJ2-3 | TRBD1 | TRBV24-1
CASSFLAGGPTDTQYF | TGCGCCAGCAGCTTTCTAGCGGGGGGGCCAACAGATACGCAGTATTTT | once | TRBJ2-3 | TRBD2 | TRBV5-1
CASSPHRGGAARAFF | TGTGCCAGCAGTCCACACCGCGGCGGGGCCGCTAGGGCGTTCTTC | - | TRBJ2-1 | - | TRBV12-3/TRBV12-4
CASSYSGTYSPLHF | TGTGCCAGCAGTTACTCGGGAACCTATTCACCCCTCCACTTT | - | TRBJ1-6 | - | TRBV6-6
CAWSTDRGLGGYTF | TGTGCCTGGAGTACGGACAGGGGCCTAGGTGGCTACACCTTC | - | TRBJ1-2 | TRBD1 | TRBV30
CSVYSDRNEQFF | TGCAGCGTGTACAGCGACAGGAATGAGCAGTTCTTC | - | TRBJ2-1 | - | TRBV29-1